This TCR beta chain appears in the sequencing data of a study of OX40 agonist ivuxolimab in advanced cancers. Study-level information: At doses from 0.01 to 10 mg/kg, patients were given intravenous ivuxolimab every 2 weeks.

V was trimmed by 2 bases and J by 2 bases, leaving 0 bases between them. The germline gives CDR1 ENHRY, CDR2 SYGVKD. The CDR3 spans 12 residues. Assay: immunoSEQ multiplex PCR; the TCRdb copy retains only in-frame clones and omits some. The repertoire has about 80,000 clones, 84% of them found once; the top ten carry about 25%. The clonotype comes from an adult with an advanced solid tumor such as melanoma, head and neck, liver or kidney cancer. The genes are TRBV10-3 and TRBJ2-2; D is uncertain. The sequenced sample was CD4+ or CD8+ T cells sorted from blood, obtained in a trial of the OX40 agonist ivuxolimab. CDR3 DNA: TGTGCCATCAGTGAGAACACCGGGGAGCTGTTTTTT. Translated, it gives CAISENTGELFF.